This T cell receptor beta chain was profiled in a study of blood T cell repertoires in COVID-19. Whole-study context: Both acute and convalescent COVID-19 samples were obtained from the United States, Italy and Spain. Sources were T cells, B-cell-depleted T cells, or PBMCs; the material itself was cDNA or gDNA.

This clone has a single count. Original processing notes: It was from reference gene primer amplification that nucleated cell counts were estimated. Sequencing was performed with immunoSEQ multiplex PCR; in TCRdb, only in-frame clones are kept and a portion is missing. Clonal size and the V and J genes are those of that table, whereas D and trimming came from the DNA. This table holds about 210,000 clones, 80% to 90% found once. The receptor was isolated from a middle-aged woman with active or convalescent COVID-19. What was sequenced was peripheral blood.

CDR3 nucleotide sequence: TGTGCCAGCAGTCAAATACAGGGGGCAGATACGCAGTATTTT. This translates into CASSQIQGADTQYF. The gene calls are TRBV6-2 or TRBV6-3 and TRBJ2-3; 8 nucleotides agree with TRBD1. J lost 4 bases, V lost 5 bases, and 5 bases had no gene match. The CDR3 totals 14 residues. Per the germline V gene, CDR1 is MNHEY and CDR2 is SVGEGT.